This T cell receptor beta chain was observed in a study of blood T cell repertoires in COVID-19. Study-level background: The United States, Italy and Spain provided the acute and convalescent COVID-19 samples.

Original processing notes: It was from reference gene primer amplification that nucleated cell counts were estimated. Measured with immunoSEQ multiplex PCR; TCRdb has only the in-frame clones, and not every one. For V, J and clone size, that table is used; D and trimming come from the DNA. This table holds some 360,000 clones, approximately 90% found once. CDR3 length: 17 residues. The ends lost 4 bases at V and 3 bases at J; junction bases unmatched: 11. CDR1 and CDR2 (germline): SGHRS, YFSETQ. The Seattle site enrolled patients during active infection and followed them longitudinally. Material: peripheral blood. The sequence came from a woman aged 60-70 years with COVID-19, enrolled during active disease. The rearrangement links TRBV5-1 to TRBJ1-1; TRBD1 aligns across 11 bases. As DNA, the CDR3 is TGCGCCAGCAGCCGAGACCTCCGGGACAGGGGGGACACTGAAGCTTTCTTT. This gives the protein CASSRDLRDRGDTEAFF. Combining the CDR3 with reference TRBV5-1 and TRBJ1-1 gives the whole variable domain KAGVTQTPRYLIKTRGQQVTLSCSPISGHRSVSWYQQTPGQGLQFLFEYFSETQRNKGNFPGRFSGRQFSNSRSEMNVSTLELGDSALYLCASSRDLRDRGDTEAFFGQGTRLTVV.